The rows below give T cell receptor beta chains drawn from one sample of a study of T cells in Graves' hyperthyroidism and ophthalmopathy. TCRdb processed the multiplex PCR reads anew with MiXCR; each CDR3 protein has one entry. The repertoire holds 92,000 or so distinct CDR3 sequences, with roughly 56% as singletons. The sequenced sample consisted of blood. The source is a woman in her thirties or forties with Graves' hyperthyroidism. The CDR3 runs from the conserved cysteine through the conserved F or W. Each record gives: J gene, D gene, V gene, clone size, CDR3 protein, CDR3 DNA. D genes are given only for firm matches. Not all rows give a size; the values are once, few, many and, for expanded clones, a class.

TRBJ1-5	NA	TRBV7-8	many	CASSLGTTRNQPQHF	TGTGCCAGCAGCTTGGGTACAACTCGCAATCAGCCCCAGCATTTT
TRBJ1-3	NA	TRBV9	few	CASSQGRGGTIYF	TGTGCCAGCAGCCAAGGGAGGGGAGGCACCATATATTTT
TRBJ1-3	NA	TRBV20-1	NA	CSVSSGDTIYF	TGCAGTGTTAGCTCTGGAGACACCATATATTTT
TRBJ2-7	TRBD2	TRBV4-1	many	CASSQAAPGLAGGYEQYF	TGCGCCAGCAGCCAAGCCGCCCCGGGACTAGCGGGAGGTTACGAGCAGTACTTC
TRBJ1-2	NA	TRBV7-2	NA	CASSFPTDPYGYTF	TGTGCCAGCAGCTTCCCGACAGATCCTTATGGCTACACCTTC
TRBJ2-7	NA	TRBV20-1	medium-sized	CSARQVSYEQYF	TGCAGTGCTAGACAGGTCTCCTACGAGCAGTACTTC
TRBJ1-3	NA	TRBV25-1	few	CASSEGATGLNTIYF	TGTGCCAGCAGTGAAGGGGCGACTGGCTTAAACACCATATATTTT
TRBJ1-2	TRBD1	TRBV6-1	NA	CASRGTGSYGYTF	TGTGCCAGTCGGGGGACAGGGAGCTATGGCTACACCTTC
TRBJ1-5	TRBD1	TRBV7-3	NA	CASSLGDRVATYQPQHF	TGTGCCAGCAGCTTAGGGGACAGGGTGGCTACCTATCAGCCCCAGCATTTT
TRBJ2-3	TRBD2	TRBV4-1	few	CASSPAGGWADTQYF	TGCGCCAGCAGCCCAGCGGGAGGGTGGGCAGATACGCAGTATTTT
TRBJ1-5	TRBD1	TRBV6-6	many	CASSYSGTGTNQPQHF	TGTGCCAGCAGTTACTCAGGGACAGGTACCAATCAGCCCCAGCATTTT
TRBJ1-5	TRBD1	TRBV2	NA	CASSGQGSLYSNQPQHF	TGTGCAAGCAGTGGACAGGGGAGTTTGTATAGCAATCAGCCCCAGCATTTT
TRBJ1-5	NA	TRBV5-1	many	CASSLWGGNQPQHF	TGCGCCAGCAGCTTGTGGGGGGGGAATCAGCCCCAGCATTTT
TRBJ1-5	NA	TRBV6-1	NA	CASSYKQEDRPQHF	TGTGCCAGCAGTTACAAACAGGAGGATCGGCCCCAGCATTTT
TRBJ1-1	TRBD1	TRBV7-8	medium-sized	CASSYGQGVAFF	TGTGCCAGCAGCTATGGACAGGGAGTGGCTTTCTTT
TRBJ1-1	NA	TRBV7-2	NA	CAWNLGQLNTEAFF	TGTGCCTGGAACCTCGGACAGCTGAACACTGAAGCTTTCTTT
TRBJ2-3	NA	TRBV7-2	many	CASSLLLDTQYF	TGTGCCAGCAGCTTATTGTTAGATACGCAGTATTTT
TRBJ2-2	TRBD2	TRBV24-1	many	CATSDPGLAGGLDGELFF	TGTGCCACCAGTGATCCCGGACTAGCGGGGGGCCTAGACGGGGAGCTGTTTTTT
TRBJ1-2	TRBD1	TRBV29-1	NA	CSLRTGEHGYTF	TGCAGCTTAAGGACAGGGGAGCATGGCTACACCTTC
TRBJ2-1	NA	TRBV28	NA	CASSRDSSSYNEQFF	TGTGCCAGCAGCCGAGACTCGAGCTCCTACAATGAGCAGTTCTTC
TRBJ2-7	NA	TRBV9	many	CASSDGGALLEQYF	TGTGCCAGCAGCGACGGCGGGGCCCTTTTGGAGCAGTACTTC
TRBJ2-7	NA	TRBV7-2	many	CASSPDTTSTYEQYF	TGTGCCAGCAGCCCGGACACCACCAGCACCTACGAGCAGTACTTC
TRBJ2-7	NA	TRBV4-3	many	CASSHSRGDEQYF	TGCGCCAGCAGCCATTCCAGAGGGGACGAGCAGTACTTC
TRBJ2-5	TRBD2	TRBV5-1	many	CASSDKVAGVGRETQYF	TGCGCCAGCAGCGATAAGGTGGCGGGAGTAGGAAGAGAGACCCAGTACTTC
TRBJ1-2	TRBD1	TRBV20-1	NA	CSARRDRGAGNTF	TGCAGTGCTAGGAGGGACAGGGGAGCTGGAAACACCTTC
TRBJ2-3	TRBD1	TRBV25-1	many	CASSESAGTGPTDTQYF	TGTGCCAGCAGTGAATCGGCCGGGACAGGGCCCACAGATACGCAGTATTTT
TRBJ1-6	NA	TRBV10-3	many	CAISESGDSPLHF	TGTGCCATCAGTGAGTCGGGCGATTCACCCCTCCACTTT
TRBJ1-2	NA	TRBV29-1	NA	CSVERLGRVTSVNYGYTF	TGCAGCGTTGAAAGGCTAGGTAGAGTGACATCGGTTAACTATGGCTACACCTTC
TRBJ2-5	TRBD2	TRBV20-1	NA	CSHETSGGGTQYF	TGCAGTCACGAGACTAGCGGAGGCGGGACCCAGTACTTC
TRBJ1-5	TRBD1	TRBV10-3	NA	CAISPGGVDQPQHF	TGTGCCATCAGTCCAGGGGGCGTCGATCAGCCCCAGCATTTT
TRBJ1-1	NA	TRBV20-1	many	CSAGETEAFF	TGCAGCGCAGGTGAGACTGAAGCTTTCTTT
TRBJ2-6	NA	TRBV2	NA	CASSSRQGANVLTF	TGTGCCAGCAGTTCGAGACAGGGGGCCAACGTCCTGACTTTC
TRBJ2-5	TRBD2	TRBV5-1	many	CASSLGQGLAGEETQYF	TGCGCCAGCAGCTTGGGACAGGGACTAGCGGGAGAAGAGACCCAGTACTTC
TRBJ2-5	TRBD2	TRBV9	NA	CAGSVGSGRGETQHF	TGTGCCGGCAGCGTAGGAAGCGGGAGAGGAGAGACCCAGCACTTC
TRBJ1-5	NA	TRBV12-3/TRBV12-4	many	CASSPYSNQPQHF	TGTGCCAGCAGTCCTTATAGCAATCAGCCCCAGCATTTT
TRBJ2-2	TRBD1	TRBV10-3	once	CAIDREITGELFF	TGTGCCATTGACAGGGAAATCACCGGGGAGCTGTTTTTT
TRBJ1-2	NA	TRBV29-1	NA	CSPGQLSGYTF	TGCAGTCCTGGACAGTTAAGCGGCTACACCTTC
TRBJ2-3	TRBD2	TRBV7-2	NA	CASSLGWTSGRAVADTQYF	TGTGCCAGCAGCTTGGGGTGGACTAGCGGGAGGGCCGTAGCAGATACGCAGTATTTT
TRBJ2-5	TRBD1	TRBV12-3/TRBV12-4	NA	CAINSGGTGGRETQYF	TGTGCCATCAACTCAGGGGGCACAGGGGGTAGGGAGACCCAGTACTTC
TRBJ1-4	NA	TRBV14	many	CASSPGAFEKLFF	TGTGCCAGCAGCCCAGGGGCATTTGAAAAACTGTTTTTT
TRBJ1-1	NA	TRBV20-1	many	CSARRQNTEAFF	TGCAGTGCTAGAAGACAGAACACTGAAGCTTTCTTT
TRBJ2-7	NA	TRBV7-3	many	CASSEGGPTYEQYF	TGTGCCAGCTCCGAGGGGGGACCAACCTACGAGCAGTACTTC